The source of this T cell receptor (beta chain) is a study of identical twins. Findings and caveats of the study: Excess sharing between twins was weaker in beta out-of-frame sequences.

This clonotype has more than one count but fewer than ten. Its antigen is unidentified. CDR1 is MNHEY and CDR2 is SVGAGI in the germline V gene. This CDR3 spans 15 amino acids. V gave up 0 bases and J gave up 5 bases; unmatched junction bases: 4. TCRdb ran MiXCR on the 5' RACE reads and lists one entry per CDR3 protein. The data contain 690,000 or so distinct CDR3 sequences, roughly 6% of them singletons. The specimen sequenced was naive T cells sorted from blood. This TCR came from a man between 18 and 29 years old in good health. This chain uses TRBV6-5 with TRBJ2-5; 9 bases agree with TRBD2. The DNA of the CDR3 is TGTGCCAGCAGTTACTCTAGCGGGAGTTGGGAGACCCAGTACTTC. Translation gives CASSYSSGSWETQYF.